This T cell receptor beta chain emerged from a study of glioma-infiltrating T cells. Study conclusions and caveats: Non-neoplastic patients had below-expected tissue-blood divergence, while all gliomas exceeded expectation. Only very few CDR3 sequences appeared in both tissue and blood.

Amplification of TCR alpha and beta CDR3 regions from RNA used iRepertoire nested multiplex PCR. Tissue mRNA or PBMC total RNA, roughly 100-400 ng, went into one-step reverse transcription and amplification. TCRdb processed the multiplex PCR reads anew with MiXCR; each CDR3 protein has one entry. This sample carries about 180,000 distinct CDR3 sequences, more than 35% of them seen once, and the ten largest clones take roughly 5.5%. To note about this clonotype: As yet, its antigen is unknown. The junction departs from germline at one end; a sequencing error may be responsible.

Germline-derived CDR1 and CDR2 are MDHEN and SYDVKM. The CDR3 runs to 15 residues. The rearrangement links TRBV28 to TRBJ2-7; D might be TRBD2 (5 bases). Sequences were obtained from glioma tissue, nonneoplastic brain tissue, or PBMCs (not recorded which). This receptor was taken from a human donor with low-grade glioma or glioblastoma, undergoing nonglioma brain surgery, or in good health (not recorded which). Here the CDR3 reads CARSLVREQADTKYF. CDR3 DNA sequence: TGTGCCAGAAGTTTAGTCCGGGAACAAGCGGATACGAAGTATTTT.